Given below is one T cell receptor beta chain in context. The data originate from a study of response to subunit inactivated influenza vaccine. In TCRdb, the RT-PCR reads were re-called with MiXCR into one record per CDR3 protein. The data contain around 480,000 distinct CDR3 sequences, 15% to 20% of them singletons. Germline loops: CDR1 LGHNA, CDR2 YSLEER. The CDR3 extends over 17 amino acids. The V segment lost 1 base and the J segment 4 bases; nucleotides outside the gene matches: 10. The sequences come from CD4+ T cells sorted from PBMCs, collected 23 to 25 months after vaccination. The V gene is TRBV4-3, the J gene TRBJ1-3; 7 positions match TRBD1. The sequence came from a man between 50 and 69 years old who received an inactivated influenza vaccine. The CDR3 sequence is CASSQAPRGVWGNTIYF. The CDR3 DNA reads as TGCGCCAGCAGCCAAGCCCCCAGGGGGGTTTGGGGAAACACCATATATTTT.